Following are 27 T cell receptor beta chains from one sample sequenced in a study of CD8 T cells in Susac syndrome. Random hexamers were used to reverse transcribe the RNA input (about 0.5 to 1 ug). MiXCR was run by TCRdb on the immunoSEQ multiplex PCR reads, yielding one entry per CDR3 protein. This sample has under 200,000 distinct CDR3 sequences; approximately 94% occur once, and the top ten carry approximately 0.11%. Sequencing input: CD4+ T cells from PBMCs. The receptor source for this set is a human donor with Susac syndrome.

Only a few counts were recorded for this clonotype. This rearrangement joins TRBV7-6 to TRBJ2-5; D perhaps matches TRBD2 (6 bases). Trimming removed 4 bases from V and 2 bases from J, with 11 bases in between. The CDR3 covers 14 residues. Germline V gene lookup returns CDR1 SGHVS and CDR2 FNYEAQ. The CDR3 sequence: CASSWTKLQETQYF. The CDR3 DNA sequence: TGTGCCAGCAGCTGGACTAAGCTACAAGAGACCCAGTACTTC.

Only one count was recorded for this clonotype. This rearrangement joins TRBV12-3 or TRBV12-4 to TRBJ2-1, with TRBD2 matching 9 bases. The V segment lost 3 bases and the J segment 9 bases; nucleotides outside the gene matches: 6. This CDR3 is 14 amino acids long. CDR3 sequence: CASSFSSGVAEQFF. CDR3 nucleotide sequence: TGTGCCAGCAGTTTTTCTAGCGGGGTAGCTGAGCAGTTCTTC.

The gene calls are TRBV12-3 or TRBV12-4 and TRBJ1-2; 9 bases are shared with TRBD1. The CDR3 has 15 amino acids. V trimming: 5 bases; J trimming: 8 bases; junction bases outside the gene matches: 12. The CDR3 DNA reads TGTGCCAGCAGTCGTACGACAGGGGGGGACGGAGGCTACACCTTC. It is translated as CASSRTTGGDGGYTF.

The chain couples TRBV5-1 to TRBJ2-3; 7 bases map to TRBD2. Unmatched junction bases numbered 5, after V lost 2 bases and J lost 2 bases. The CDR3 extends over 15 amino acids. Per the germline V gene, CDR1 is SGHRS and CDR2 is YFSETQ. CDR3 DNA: TGCGCCAGCAGCTTCCCCGGGACTAACACAGATACGCAGTATTTT. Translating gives CASSFPGTNTDTQYF.

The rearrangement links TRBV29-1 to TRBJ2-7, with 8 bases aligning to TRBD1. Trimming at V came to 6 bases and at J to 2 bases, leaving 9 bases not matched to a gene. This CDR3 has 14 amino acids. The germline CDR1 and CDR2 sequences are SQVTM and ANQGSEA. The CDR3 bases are TGCAGCGTATTGCAGGACAGGGCCCCCTACGAGCAGTACTTC. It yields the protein CSVLQDRAPYEQYF.

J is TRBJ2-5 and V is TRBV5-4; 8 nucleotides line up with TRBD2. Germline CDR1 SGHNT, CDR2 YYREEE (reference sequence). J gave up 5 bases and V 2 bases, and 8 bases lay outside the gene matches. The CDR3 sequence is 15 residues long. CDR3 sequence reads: CASSLWAGGMETQYF. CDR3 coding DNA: TGTGCCAGCAGCTTATGGGCGGGGGGAATGGAGACCCAGTACTTC. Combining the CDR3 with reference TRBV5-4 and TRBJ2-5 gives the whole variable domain ETGVTQSPTHLIKTRGQQVTLRCSSQSGHNTVSWYQQALGQGPQFIFQYYREEENGRGNFPPRFSGLQFPNYSSELNVNALELDDSALYLCASSLWAGGMETQYFGPGTRLLVL.

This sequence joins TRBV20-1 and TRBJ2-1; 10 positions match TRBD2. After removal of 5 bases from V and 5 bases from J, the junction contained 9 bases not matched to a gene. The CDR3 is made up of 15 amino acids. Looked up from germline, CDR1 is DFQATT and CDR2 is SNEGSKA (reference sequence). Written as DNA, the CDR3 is TGCAGTGCTGAACCTTCAACTAGCGGGGACAATGAGCAGTTCTTC. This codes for CSAEPSTSGDNEQFF.

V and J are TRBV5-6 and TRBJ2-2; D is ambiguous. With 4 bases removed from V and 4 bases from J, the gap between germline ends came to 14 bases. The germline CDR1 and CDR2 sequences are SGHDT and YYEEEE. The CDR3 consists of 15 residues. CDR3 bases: TGTGCCAGCAGCCCCGTTGGCCTGTCCACCGGGGAGCTGTTTTTT. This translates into CASSPVGLSTGELFF.

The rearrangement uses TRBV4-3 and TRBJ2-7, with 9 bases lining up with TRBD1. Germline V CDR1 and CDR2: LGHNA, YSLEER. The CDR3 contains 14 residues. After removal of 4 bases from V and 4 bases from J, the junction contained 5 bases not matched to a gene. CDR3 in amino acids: CASSPDRGRYEQYF. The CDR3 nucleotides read TGCGCCAGCAGCCCGGACAGGGGAAGGTACGAGCAGTACTTC.

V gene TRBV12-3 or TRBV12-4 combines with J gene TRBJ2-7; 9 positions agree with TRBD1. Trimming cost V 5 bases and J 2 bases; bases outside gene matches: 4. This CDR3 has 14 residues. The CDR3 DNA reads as TGTGCCAGCAGTCCGTACAGGGGGCCCTACGAGCAGTACTTC. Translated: CASSPYRGPYEQYF.

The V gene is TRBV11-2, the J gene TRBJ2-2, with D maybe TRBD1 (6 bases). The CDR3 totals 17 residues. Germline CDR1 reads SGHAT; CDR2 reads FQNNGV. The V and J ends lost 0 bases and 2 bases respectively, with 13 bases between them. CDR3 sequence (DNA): TGTGCCAGCAGCTTAGATGTCAGGGGTGGAAACACCGGGGAGCTGTTTTTT. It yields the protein CASSLDVRGGNTGELFF. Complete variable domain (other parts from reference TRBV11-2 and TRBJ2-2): EAGVAQSPRYKIIEKRQSVAFWCNPISGHATLYWYQQILGQGPKLLIQFQNNGVVDDSQLPKDRFSAERLKGVDSTLKIQPAKLEDSAVYLCASSLDVRGGNTGELFFGEGSRLTVL.

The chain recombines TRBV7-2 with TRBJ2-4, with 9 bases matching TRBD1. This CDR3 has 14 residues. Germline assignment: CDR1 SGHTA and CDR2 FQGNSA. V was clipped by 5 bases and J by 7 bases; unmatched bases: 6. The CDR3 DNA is TGTGCCAGCAGCGAAGGACAGGGGTCGAACATTCAGTACTTC. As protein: CASSEGQGSNIQYF.

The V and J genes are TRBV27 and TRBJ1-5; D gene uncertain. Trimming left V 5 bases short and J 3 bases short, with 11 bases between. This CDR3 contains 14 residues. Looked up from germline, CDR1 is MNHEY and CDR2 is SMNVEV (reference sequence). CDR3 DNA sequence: TGTGCCAGCAGTCCCCGACTGATCAATCAGCCCCAGCATTTT. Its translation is CASSPRLINQPQHF.

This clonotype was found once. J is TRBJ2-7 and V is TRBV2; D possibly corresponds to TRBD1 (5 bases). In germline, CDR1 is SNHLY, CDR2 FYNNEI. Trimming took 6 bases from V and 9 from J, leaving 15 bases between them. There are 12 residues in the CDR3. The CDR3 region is CASRTSGIGQYF. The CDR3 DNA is TGTGCCAGCAGGACTTCAGGGATAGGGCAGTACTTC.

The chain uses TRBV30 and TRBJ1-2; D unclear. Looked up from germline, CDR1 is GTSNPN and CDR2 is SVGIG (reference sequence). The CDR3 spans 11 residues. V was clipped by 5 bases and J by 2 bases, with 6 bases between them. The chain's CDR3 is CAWGGNYGYTF. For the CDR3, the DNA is TGTGCCTGGGGCGGGAACTATGGCTACACCTTC.

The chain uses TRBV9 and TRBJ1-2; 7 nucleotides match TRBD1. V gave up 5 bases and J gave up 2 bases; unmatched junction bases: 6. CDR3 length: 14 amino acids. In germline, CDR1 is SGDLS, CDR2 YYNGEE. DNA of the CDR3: TGTGCCAGCAGACGGGACAGCAAAAACTATGGCTACACCTTC. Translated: CASRRDSKNYGYTF.

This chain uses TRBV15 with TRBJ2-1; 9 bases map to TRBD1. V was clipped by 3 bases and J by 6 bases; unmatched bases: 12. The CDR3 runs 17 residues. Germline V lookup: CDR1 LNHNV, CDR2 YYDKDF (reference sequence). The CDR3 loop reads CATSRDPPGTGINEQFF. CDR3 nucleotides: TGTGCCACCAGCAGGGACCCACCCGGGACAGGGATCAATGAGCAGTTCTTC. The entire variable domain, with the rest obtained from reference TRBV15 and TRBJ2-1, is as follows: DAMVIQNPRYQVTQFGKPVTLSCSQTLNHNVMYWYQQKSSQAPKLLFHYYDKDFNNEADTPDNFQSRRPNTSFCFLDIRSPGLGDTAMYLCATSRDPPGTGINEQFFGPGTRLTVL.

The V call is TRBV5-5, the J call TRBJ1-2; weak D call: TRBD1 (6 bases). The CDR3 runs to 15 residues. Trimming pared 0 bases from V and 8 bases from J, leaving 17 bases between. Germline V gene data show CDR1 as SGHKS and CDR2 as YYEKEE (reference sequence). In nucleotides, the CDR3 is TGTGCCAGCAGCTTGGTGGGGTGGCGGGGGCAAGGCTACACCTTC. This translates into CASSLVGWRGQGYTF.

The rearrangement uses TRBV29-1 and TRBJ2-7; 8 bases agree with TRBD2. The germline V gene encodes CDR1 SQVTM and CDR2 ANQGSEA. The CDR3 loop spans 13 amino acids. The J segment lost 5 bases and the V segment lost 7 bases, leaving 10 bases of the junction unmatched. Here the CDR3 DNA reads TGCAGCGCGGAAGGCGGGGGGCGAGACGAGCAGTACTTC. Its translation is CSAEGGGRDEQYF.

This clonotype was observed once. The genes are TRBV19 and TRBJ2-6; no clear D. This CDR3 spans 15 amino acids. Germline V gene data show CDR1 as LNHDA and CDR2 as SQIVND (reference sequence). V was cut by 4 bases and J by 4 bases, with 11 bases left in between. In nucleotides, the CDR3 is TGTGCCAGTAGTAGTGGTACAACCGGGGCCAACGTCCTGACTTTC. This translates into CASSSGTTGANVLTF. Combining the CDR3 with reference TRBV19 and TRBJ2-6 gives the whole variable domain DGGITQSPKYLFRKEGQNVTLSCEQNLNHDAMYWYRQDPGQGLRLIYYSQIVNDFQKGDIAEGYSVSREKKESFPLTVTSAQKNPTAFYLCASSSGTTGANVLTFGAGSRLTVL.

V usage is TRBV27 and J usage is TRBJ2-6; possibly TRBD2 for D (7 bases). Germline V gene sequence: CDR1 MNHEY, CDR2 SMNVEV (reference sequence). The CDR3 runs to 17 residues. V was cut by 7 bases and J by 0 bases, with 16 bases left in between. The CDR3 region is CASTGRGGISGANVLTF. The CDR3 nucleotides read TGTGCCAGCACTGGTAGGGGGGGTATCTCTGGGGCCAACGTCCTGACTTTC.

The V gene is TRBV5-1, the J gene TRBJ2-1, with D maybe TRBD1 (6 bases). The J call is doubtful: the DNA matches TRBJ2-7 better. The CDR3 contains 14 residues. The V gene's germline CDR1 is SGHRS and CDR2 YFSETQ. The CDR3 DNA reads TGCGCCAGCAGCTCGATCAGGGGTACCTACGAGCAGTACTTC. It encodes CASSSIRGTYEQYF.

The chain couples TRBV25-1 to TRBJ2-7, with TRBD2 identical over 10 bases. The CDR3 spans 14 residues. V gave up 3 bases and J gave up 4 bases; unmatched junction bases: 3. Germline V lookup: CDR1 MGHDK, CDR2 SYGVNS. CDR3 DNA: TGTGCCAGCAGTGATCCGGGACTAGCGTACGAGCAGTACTTC. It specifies CASSDPGLAYEQYF.

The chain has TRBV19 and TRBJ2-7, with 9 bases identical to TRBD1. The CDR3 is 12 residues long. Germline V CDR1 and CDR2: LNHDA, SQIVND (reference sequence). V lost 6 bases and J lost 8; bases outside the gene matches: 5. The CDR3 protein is CASSPGQGKQYF. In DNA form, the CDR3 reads TGTGCCAGTAGCCCCGGACAGGGGAAGCAGTACTTC.

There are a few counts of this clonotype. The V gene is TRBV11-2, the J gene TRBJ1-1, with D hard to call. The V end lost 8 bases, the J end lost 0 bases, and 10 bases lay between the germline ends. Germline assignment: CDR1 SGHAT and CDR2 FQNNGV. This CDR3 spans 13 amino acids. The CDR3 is CASADRLNTEAFF. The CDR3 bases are TGTGCCAGCGCGGACCGGTTGAACACTGAAGCTTTCTTT.

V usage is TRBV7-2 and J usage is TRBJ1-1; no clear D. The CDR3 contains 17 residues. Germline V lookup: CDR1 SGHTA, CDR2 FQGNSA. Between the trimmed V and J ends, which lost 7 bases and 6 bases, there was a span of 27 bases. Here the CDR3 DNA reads TGTGCCAGCACCTCTGATCGACCGGGAACGGGAATGGCTGAAGCTTTCTTT. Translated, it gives CASTSDRPGTGMAEAFF.

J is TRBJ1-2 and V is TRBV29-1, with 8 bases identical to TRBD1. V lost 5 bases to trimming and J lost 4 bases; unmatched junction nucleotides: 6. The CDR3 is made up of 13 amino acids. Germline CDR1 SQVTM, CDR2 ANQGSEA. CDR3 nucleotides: TGCAGCGTTTTTCGAGACAGGGGCTATGGCTACACCTTC. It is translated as CSVFRDRGYGYTF.